Shown below are 12 T cell receptor beta chains from a single sample sequenced in a study of T cell responses to AZD1222 COVID-19 vaccine. The assay was immunoSEQ multiplex PCR, and TCRdb's table has in-frame clones only and misses some. This table has around 140,000 clones, 89% appearing once. The source was peripheral blood, collected 28 days after the second AZD1222 dose. These receptors came from an adult who received the AZD1222 COVID-19 vaccine.

This clone has more than one count but fewer than ten. The V and J genes are TRBV2 and TRBJ1-2, with D maybe TRBD1 (5 bases). The CDR3 is 15 amino acids. Trimming took 6 bases from V and 1 from J, leaving 15 bases between them. Germline values: CDR1 SNHLY, CDR2 FYNNEI. This CDR3 is CASRGDSVDNYGYTF. In DNA, the CDR3 is TGTGCCAGCAGAGGTGACAGCGTGGATAACTATGGCTACACCTTC. The full variable domain, in which reference TRBV2 and TRBJ1-2 provide the parts outside the CDR3, is EPEVTQTPSHQVTQMGQEVILRCVPISNHLYFYWYRQILGQKVEFLVSFYNNEISEKSEIFDDQFSVERPDGSNFTLKIRSTKLEDSAMYFCASRGDSVDNYGYTFGSGTRLTVV.

This chain uses TRBV10-1 with TRBJ2-2; D might be TRBD1 (6 bases). CDR3 size: 11 residues. Germline CDR1 WNHNN, CDR2 SYGVQD (reference sequence). Trimming took off 6 bases at V and 8 bases at J, with 7 bases between the two ends. The CDR3 loop reads CASSRGGELFF. The CDR3 nucleotides read TGCGCCAGCAGCAGGGGAGGGGAGCTGTTTTTT.

This chain links TRBV7-3 with TRBJ2-2; D not resolved. Germline values: CDR1 SGHTA, CDR2 FQGTGA. Between the trimmed V and J ends, which lost 1 base and 1 base, there was a span of 13 bases. The CDR3 extends over 17 amino acids. The CDR3 region is CASSLIPPRQNTGELFF. CDR3 nucleotides: TGTGCCAGCAGCTTAATTCCCCCCCGGCAGAACACCGGGGAGCTGTTTTTT.

This rearrangement joins TRBV5-1 to TRBJ1-2; D remains ambiguous. This CDR3 region has 16 residues. Trimming cost V 4 bases and J 1 base, with 17 bases left between them. Looked up from germline, CDR1 is SGHRS and CDR2 is YFSETQ. In nucleotides, the CDR3 is TGCGCCAGCAGCCCCGAAGGGCCAGGAAGTAACTATGGCTACACCTTC. Residues: CASSPEGPGSNYGYTF.

The chain uses TRBV16 and TRBJ2-1; 8 bases map to TRBD2. V lost 6 bases, J lost 7 bases, and 5 bases stayed unmatched. Germline V gene lookup returns CDR1 KGHSY and CDR2 FQNENV. The CDR3 extends over 13 amino acids. Here the CDR3 reads CASSLTSGNEQFF. The CDR3 DNA reads TGTGCCAGCAGTCTAACTAGCGGTAATGAGCAGTTCTTC.

This rearrangement joins TRBV19 to TRBJ1-2; maybe TRBD1 (6 bases). V was clipped by 3 bases and J by 8 bases, with 13 bases between them. Germline CDR1 and CDR2: LNHDA and SQIVND (reference sequence). The CDR3 runs 13 residues. The CDR3 DNA sequence: TGTGCCAGTAGTATGGGTCCAGGGACAGGCTACACCTTC. It codes for CASSMGPGTGYTF.

This chain connects TRBV6-5 to TRBJ1-5, with D maybe TRBD1 (6 bases). V shed 0 bases and J shed 5 bases, with 11 bases lying between them. The CDR3 runs to 15 residues. Per the germline V gene, CDR1 is MNHEY and CDR2 is SVGAGI. The CDR3 reads CASSYSKQGDQPQHF. In nucleotides, the CDR3 is TGTGCCAGCAGTTACTCGAAACAGGGCGATCAGCCCCAGCATTTT.

This chain links TRBV6-5 with TRBJ2-7; 9 positions agree with TRBD2. This CDR3 is 15 amino acids long. The germline CDR1 and CDR2 sequences are MNHEY and SVGAGI. J lost 3 bases, V lost 5 bases, and 8 bases had no gene match. The CDR3 region has the DNA TGTGCCAGCAGTCGTACCGGGACTAGCAGCTACGAGCAGTACTTC. Protein: CASSRTGTSSYEQYF.

The chain has TRBV19 and TRBJ1-5, with D unresolved. Trimming left V 3 bases short and J 6 bases short, with 6 bases between. The CDR3 extends over 12 amino acids. The germline V gene encodes CDR1 LNHDA and CDR2 SQIVND (reference sequence). CDR3 bases: TGTGCCAGTAGTATGGGGTTTCAGCCCCAGCATTTT. Translating it yields CASSMGFQPQHF.

In this sample, this clone turned up once. The chain uses TRBV5-5 and TRBJ2-6; possible D gene TRBD2, 5 bases. The CDR3 is 17 amino acids. V lost 4 bases, J lost 0 bases, and 14 bases lay in between. Germline V gene sequence: CDR1 SGHKS, CDR2 YYEKEE (reference sequence). CDR3 nucleotides: TGTGCCAGCAGCCCACGGCGGGCCTTCTCTGGGGCCAACGTCCTGACTTTC. Translated: CASSPRRAFSGANVLTF.

The chain couples TRBV27 to TRBJ2-3; the D is unclear. The CDR3 extends over 12 amino acids. V was pared by 3 bases and J by 4 bases, with 5 bases between. Germline values: CDR1 MNHEY, CDR2 SMNVEV (reference sequence). The CDR3 loop reads CASSFYADTQYF. CDR3 bases: TGTGCCAGCAGTTTCTACGCAGATACGCAGTATTTT.

This clone was observed a single time. This chain links TRBV19 with TRBJ2-3; D is perhaps TRBD2 (5 bases). Germline CDR1 and CDR2: LNHDA and SQIVND (reference sequence). This CDR3 region has 16 residues. The V end lost 5 bases, the J end lost 2 bases, and 17 bases lay between the germline ends. CDR3 in amino acids: CASSEFSVTPTDTQYF. The CDR3 region has the DNA TGTGCCAGTAGTGAATTTAGCGTAACTCCCACAGATACGCAGTATTTT. Variable domain in full (rest from reference TRBV19 and TRBJ2-3): DGGITQSPKYLFRKEGQNVTLSCEQNLNHDAMYWYRQDPGQGLRLIYYSQIVNDFQKGDIAEGYSVSREKKESFPLTVTSAQKNPTAFYLCASSEFSVTPTDTQYFGPGTRLTVL.